This T cell receptor beta chain originates from a study of T cells after somatic rescue of genetic block. Per germline, CDR1 SGHVS and CDR2 FNYEAQ. CDR3 size: 15 residues. The V gene lost 5 bases and the J gene lost 8 bases, with 18 bases spanning the gap. Repertoires were generated with immunoSEQ multiplex PCR, while TCRdb's copy carries only in-frame clones and drops some. The repertoire includes approximately 58,000 clones, 90% to 97% of them detected once, and more than 0.075% sits in the top ten. The sample comprised peripheral blood mononuclear cells (PBMCs). J is TRBJ1-4 and V is TRBV7-6; possible D gene TRBD1, 5 bases. This receptor was obtained from a child younger than two. In DNA, the CDR3 is TGTGCCAGCAGCCCCTGGGACGGTCCGTTCGAAAAACTGTTTTTT. Protein product: CASSPWDGPFEKLFF.